This T cell receptor beta chain stems from a study of blood T cells in healthy people across ages (dated by TCRdb to the mid-2010s). Looking at the study overall: Template switching captured roughly one uniquely barcoded TCR beta cDNA molecule per two T cells in model experiments. Age-related changes in TCR beta repertoire diversity were measured in the study by deep sequencing normalized with unique cDNA molecular identifiers. Four age groups were formed from the donors: young (average 16 years), middle-aged (just under 40), aged (over 55) and long-lived (less than 85). To avoid experimental bias, donors of different ages were distributed randomly across sequencing lanes. Two additional independent replicas of 1 million unique cDNA reads from the same blood draw were analyzed for two donors (one aged 18 to 30 and one aged 80 or older). Beyond this particular receptor, the publication reports: As age increased, observed TCR beta diversity per million T cells dropped in a roughly linear way, and a significant reduction was already evident by age 40. Because profiling used bulk unsorted PBMCs, naive and antigen-experienced compartments could not be compared conclusively. Compared with the aged group, the long-lived group had more naive CD4+ T cells, fewer expanded clones and increased TCR diversity, a pattern suggesting age selection. Because the CMV infection status of the donors was unknown, age-related changes in expanded clonotypes may potentially have been confounded. Estimates of total diversity based on one million sequenced T cells were regarded as lower bounds and as underestimates. Observed TCR beta diversity correlated strongly with the percentage of naive T cells measured by flow cytometry.

At least ten counts were recorded for this clonotype. Its antigen has not been determined. Base-call qualities are not available, and no considerably larger clone is one nucleotide away. Receptor amplification or capture employed 5' RACE. Sequenced on an Illumina HiSeq 2500. A second PCR of roughly 7 to 12 cycles was run with a J-beta primer mix and a sample-barcoded 5' primer. A template-switch 5' adaptor carrying 12 random nucleotides introduced a unique molecular identifier onto each TCR beta cDNA molecule. At least 3 million CDR3-containing paired-end reads were obtained from each sample. The Mint cDNA synthesis kit, primed by a TRBC-specific oligonucleotide, was used to synthesize first-strand cDNA from all RNA. Following uracil-DNA glycosylase treatment, a first 18-cycle PCR with universal primers M1SS and BC2_uni_R was performed on all cDNA. Per the source publication's procedure: Normalization of each sample was performed by random selection of 1 million high-quality reads, each carrying a distinct molecular identifier. Instead of being binned into consensus sequences, reads that shared molecular identifiers were thrown out. MiTCR, set to a Q25 quality threshold and the strictest error-elimination algorithm, was used for CDR3 identification, clonotype clustering and error correction. A nonparametric unseen species model using Euler transformation provided a lower-bound estimate of total TCR beta diversity. The public reads were reprocessed in TCRdb via fastp at Q25 and MiXCR, keeping in-frame beta chains. Rows merge per CDR3 protein into single entries with the most common DNA and genes. TCRdb, rather than the study authors, made the V and J calls. The sample table records approximately 1,000,000 distinct CDR3 sequences; 40% to 55% of these occur just once. The ten biggest clones cover about 19% of the sample.

Donors were a few dozen systemically healthy Caucasian individuals from Russia aged about 6 to 100 years. Each donor gave ten milliliters of peripheral blood, drawn into EDTA-treated Vacutainer tubes. Ficoll-Paque density-gradient centrifugation was used to isolate PBMCs, with at least 6.5 million per sample. Total RNA was extracted from PBMCs with Trizol reagent, with at least 5.5 micrograms obtained per sample. Naive CD45RAhigh/CD27high T cell percentages were measured by flow cytometry on a PBMC aliquot from every donor. This clonotype originated in an older woman in good health. The material sequenced was blood.

At the DNA level, the sequence is TGTGCCACCAGCAGAGATGGGCAGGTCCAAGAGACCCAGTACTTC. It specifies CATSRDGQVQETQYF. Rearrangement joined TRBV15 to TRBJ2-5, with no confident D gene call. Per the germline V gene (reference sequence), LNHNV is the CDR1 and YYDKDF is the CDR2. Measured from the cysteine to the phenylalanine, the CDR3 is 15 residues long. The read is trimmed to its CDR3 DNA, 45 bases read in frame from base 1. The trim is 0 bases for V and 1 base for J, with a gap of 9 bases between the germline ends.